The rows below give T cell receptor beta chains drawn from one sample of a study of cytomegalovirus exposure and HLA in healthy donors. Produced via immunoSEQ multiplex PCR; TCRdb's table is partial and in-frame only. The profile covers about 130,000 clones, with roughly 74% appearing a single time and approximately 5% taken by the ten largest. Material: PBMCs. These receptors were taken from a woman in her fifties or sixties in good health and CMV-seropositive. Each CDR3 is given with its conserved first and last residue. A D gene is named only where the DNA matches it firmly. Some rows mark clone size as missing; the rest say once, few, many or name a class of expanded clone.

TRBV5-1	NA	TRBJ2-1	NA	TGCGCCAGCAGCTTCCTTGGGGAGAAACTATTTCACAATGAGCAGTTCTTC	CASSFLGEKLFHNEQFF
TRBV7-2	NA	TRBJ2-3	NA	TGTGCCAGCAGCTTAGCAGAGGCCACAGATACGCAGTATTTT	CASSLAEATDTQYF
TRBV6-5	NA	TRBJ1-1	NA	TGTGCCAGCGCGGGGGCGGGCGGAGCTTTCTTT	CASAGAGGAFF
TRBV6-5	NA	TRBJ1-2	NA	TGTGCCAGCAGCCACAGGGCCTACTATGGCTACACCTTC	CASSHRAYYGYTF
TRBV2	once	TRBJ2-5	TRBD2	TGTGCCAGCAGTTCAAGACTAGCGGAGACCCAGTACTTC	CASSSRLAETQYF
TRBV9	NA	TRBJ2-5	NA	TGTGCCAGCAGCGTAGGTTGGGGAGGCCAAGAGACCCAGTACTTC	CASSVGWGGQETQYF
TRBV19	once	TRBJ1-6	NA	TGTGCCAGTAGTATAGGCAGAGGAAGCGGCAATTCACCCCTCCACTTT	CASSIGRGSGNSPLHF
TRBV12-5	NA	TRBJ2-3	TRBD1	TGTCCTAGTGGTTTGGGGACAGGGGGAGGGGATACGCAGTATTTT	CPSGLGTGGGDTQYF
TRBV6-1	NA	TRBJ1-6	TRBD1	TGTGCCAGCAGTGCTCTGACGGGACAGGGTAATTCACCCCTCCACTTT	CASSALTGQGNSPLHF
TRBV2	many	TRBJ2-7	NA	TGTGCCAGCAGTCAAACGGACGAGCAGTACTTC	CASSQTDEQYF
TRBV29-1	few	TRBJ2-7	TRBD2	TGCAGCGTGTTAGCGGGGGGGCGCGAGCAGTACTTC	CSVLAGGREQYF
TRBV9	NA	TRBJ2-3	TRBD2	TGTGCCAGCAACGTCGGGGGGGCCGGGGGAGATACGCAGTATTTT	CASNVGGAGGDTQYF
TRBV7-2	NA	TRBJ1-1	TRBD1	TGTGCCAGCAGCTCCGACAGGGACGCGAACACTGAAGCTTTCTTT	CASSSDRDANTEAFF
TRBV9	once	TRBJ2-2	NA	TGTGCCAGCAGCAGTCGGGGGGCTCCGAACACCGGGGAGCTGTTTTTT	CASSSRGAPNTGELFF
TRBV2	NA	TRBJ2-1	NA	TGTGCCAGCAGTCAGGCTACACGTGAGCAGTTCTTC	CASSQATREQFF
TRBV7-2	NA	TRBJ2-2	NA	TGTGCCAGCAGCTTGGGCCTCGGGGAGCTGTTTTTT	CASSLGLGELFF
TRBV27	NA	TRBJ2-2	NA	TGTGCCAGCAGTTTTCTGACAGATTCGGGCACCGGGGAGCTGTTTTTT	CASSFLTDSGTGELFF
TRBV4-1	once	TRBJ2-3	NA	TGCGCCAGCAGCCAAGGTCGCGGGGGCGTTGGCACAGATACGCAGTATTTT	CASSQGRGGVGTDTQYF
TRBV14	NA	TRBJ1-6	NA	TGTGCCAGCAGCCAAGTTTCCGGAGGACAGAAGAATTCACCCCTCCACTTT	CASSQVSGGQKNSPLHF
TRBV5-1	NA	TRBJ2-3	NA	TGCGCCAGCAGCTTGCCAGGGATTGGTAGCACAGATACGCAGTATTTT	CASSLPGIGSTDTQYF
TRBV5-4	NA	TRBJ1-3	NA	TGTGCCAGCAGCTTGCAGGGATCCGGAAACACCATATATTTT	CASSLQGSGNTIYF
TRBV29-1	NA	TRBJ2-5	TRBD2	TGCAGCGTCCCCGGGGAGGGAGGGACCCAGTACTTC	CSVPGEGGTQYF
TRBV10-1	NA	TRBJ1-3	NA	TGCGCCAGCAGTGAGCAGGCTTTGAAGCACACCATATATTTT	CASSEQALKHTIYF
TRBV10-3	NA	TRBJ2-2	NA	TGTGCCATCAGTGAGTCGGGGCAGCTTAACACCGGGGAGCTGTTTTTT	CAISESGQLNTGELFF
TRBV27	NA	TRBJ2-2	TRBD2	TGTTCCAGCAGTCCGGCGGGGGGTTCGGCCGGGGAGCTGTTTTTT	CSSSPAGGSAGELFF
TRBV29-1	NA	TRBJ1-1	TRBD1	TGCAGCGTTGAGAGAGCGGACAGGGGAGACACTGAAGCTTTCTTT	CSVERADRGDTEAFF
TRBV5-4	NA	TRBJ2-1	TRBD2	TGTGCCAGCAGCCGGCCCGGGACTAGTTCTTCGGATGAGCAGTTCTTC	CASSRPGTSSSDEQFF